These 27 T cell receptor beta chains originate from one sample sequenced in a study of T cell responses to AZD1222 COVID-19 vaccine. Sequencing was performed with immunoSEQ multiplex PCR; in TCRdb, only in-frame clones are kept and a portion is missing. The data hold approximately 300,000 clones, with approximately 94% observed a single time. The sequenced sample was peripheral blood, obtained 28 days after the second AZD1222 dose. These receptors all come from an adult who received the AZD1222 COVID-19 vaccine.

V usage is TRBV15 and J usage is TRBJ2-5; 13 bases align to TRBD2. Germline CDR1 and CDR2: LNHNV and YYDKDF (reference sequence). The V segment lost 5 bases and the J segment 1 base; nucleotides outside the gene matches: 1. The CDR3 consists of 15 residues. The CDR3 sequence is CATSGTSGVQETQYF. The CDR3, as DNA: TGTGCCACCAGCGGGACTAGCGGGGTCCAAGAGACCCAGTACTTC.

V usage is TRBV19 and J usage is TRBJ1-2; 8 bases line up with TRBD1. CDR1 LNHDA and CDR2 SQIVND come from the germline V gene (reference sequence). Losses at the gene ends were 10 bases for V and 4 bases for J; bases not matched to a gene: 5. CDR3 size: 12 residues. CDR3 loop: CATRTGPYGYTF. CDR3 DNA sequence: TGTGCCACCCGGACAGGGCCCTATGGCTACACCTTC.

This chain joins TRBV6-2 or TRBV6-3 and TRBJ1-5, with D possibly being TRBD1 (5 bases). Germline assignment: CDR1 MNHEY and CDR2 SVGEGT. Trimming stripped 6 bases from V and 4 bases from J, with 10 bases between. The CDR3 is 13 amino acids. CDR3 sequence: CASSAWGNQPQHF. In DNA form, the CDR3 reads TGTGCCAGCAGCGCGTGGGGGAATCAGCCCCAGCATTTT.

The chain links TRBV5-1 to TRBJ2-2; D may be TRBD2 (5 bases). CDR3 length: 15 amino acids. Trimming shortened V by 1 base and J by 1 base, and 8 bases separated the two germline ends. In germline, CDR1 is SGHRS, CDR2 YFSETQ. The CDR3 region is CASSLNSENTGELFF. CDR3 in DNA: TGCGCCAGCAGCTTGAATAGCGAGAACACCGGGGAGCTGTTTTTT.

This chain connects TRBV18 to TRBJ2-6, with D possibly being TRBD1 or TRBD2 (5 bases each). There are 16 residues in the CDR3. The V end was cut by 2 bases, the J end by 1 base, with 9 bases between. The germline gives CDR1 KGHSH, CDR2 LQKENI. Written as DNA, the CDR3 is TGTGCCAGCTCACCAGGGGGTGGATCTGGGGCCAACGTCCTGACTTTC. This codes for CASSPGGGSGANVLTF. The complete variable domain, with remaining parts taken from reference TRBV18 and TRBJ2-6, reads NAGVMQNPRHLVRRRGQEARLRCSPMKGHSHVYWYRQLPEEGLKFMVYLQKENIIDESGMPKERFSAEFPKEGPSILRIQQVVRGDSAAYFCASSPGGGSGANVLTFGAGSRLTVL.

V and J are TRBV7-2 and TRBJ1-1, with TRBD1 matching over 10 bases. The CDR3 has 17 amino acids. CDR1 and CDR2 from the germline V gene are SGHTA and FQGNSA. V was pared by 1 base and J by 11 bases, with 16 bases of the junction left unmatched. CDR3 sequence reads: CASSLVGTGALMAVAFF. In nucleotides, the CDR3 is TGTGCCAGCAGCTTAGTAGGGACAGGGGCCTTGATGGCCGTGGCTTTCTTT.

This chain connects TRBV7-8 to TRBJ1-1; 8 nucleotides agree with TRBD1. The V segment lost 5 bases and the J segment 3 bases; nucleotides outside the gene matches: 8. The CDR3 has 15 residues. The germline V gene has CDR1 SGHVS and CDR2 FQNEAQ. The CDR3 loop is CASSHYRGRYTEAFF. The CDR3 DNA follows: TGTGCCAGCAGCCATTACAGGGGGAGATACACTGAAGCTTTCTTT.

This clone was picked up one time. The chain couples TRBV6-2 or TRBV6-3 to TRBJ2-7; TRBD2 is a possible D gene (5 bases). Trimming pared 2 bases from V and 3 bases from J, leaving 14 bases between. The CDR3 has 15 amino acids. The germline gives CDR1 MNHEY, CDR2 SVGEGT. In DNA, the CDR3 is TGTGCCAGCAGTTACGGAGAAACTAGTTTCTACGAGCAGTACTTC. It codes for CASSYGETSFYEQYF.

The rearrangement links TRBV3-1 (or the pseudogene TRBV3-2) to TRBJ2-7; the match to TRBD2 covers 14 bases. Trimming removed 4 bases from V and 4 bases from J; junction bases left unmatched: 9. The CDR3 sequence is 17 residues long. Germline CDR1 reads LGHDT; CDR2 reads YNNKEL (reference sequence). The CDR3, as DNA: TGTGCCAGCAGCCGGGGCTCGGGACTAGCGGGAGTTTACGAGCAGTACTTC. It encodes CASSRGSGLAGVYEQYF.

The rearrangement uses TRBV7-8 and TRBJ2-1, with TRBD2 identical over 10 bases. J was trimmed by 0 bases and V by 4 bases; bases with no gene match: 6. This CDR3 comprises 17 residues. Per the germline V gene, CDR1 is SGHVS and CDR2 is FQNEAQ. DNA of the CDR3: TGTGCCAGCAGCTCTAGCGGGAGACCATCCTCCTACAATGAGCAGTTCTTC. Protein: CASSSSGRPSSYNEQFF.

The chain is built from TRBV11-2 and TRBJ2-7, with 14 bases aligning to TRBD2. J lost 4 bases, V lost 4 bases, and 9 bases had no gene match. Germline CDR1 SGHAT, CDR2 FQNNGV. This CDR3 is 17 amino acids long. This CDR3 reads CASSSLRLAGGTYEQYF. For the CDR3, the DNA is TGTGCCAGCAGCTCCTTGCGACTAGCGGGAGGGACTTACGAGCAGTACTTC.

The chain has TRBV4-1 and TRBJ1-1, with a weak D call TRBD1 (5 bases). The CDR3 is 16 residues long. The germline V gene has CDR1 MGHRA and CDR2 YSYEKL. Trimming stripped 4 bases from V and 0 bases from J, with 15 bases between. The CDR3 DNA sequence: TGCGCCAGCAGCCTCCCAGGGAGCCACATGAACACTGAAGCTTTCTTT. As protein: CASSLPGSHMNTEAFF.

V and J are TRBV15 and TRBJ2-7; unclear D gene. There are 14 residues in the CDR3. Trimming cost V 1 base and J 0 bases, with 7 bases left between them. Germline CDR1 and CDR2: LNHNV and YYDKDF (reference sequence). CDR3 amino acids: CATSRGTDSYEQYF. The CDR3 region has the DNA TGTGCCACCAGCAGAGGGACGGACTCCTACGAGCAGTACTTC.

In its sample, this clone was seen once. The V call is TRBV6-5, the J call TRBJ2-3; D is uncertain. The CDR3 extends over 11 amino acids. Germline CDR1 reads MNHEY; CDR2 reads SVGAGI. With 7 bases removed from V and 3 bases from J, the gap between germline ends came to 5 bases. The CDR3 DNA sequence: TGTGCCAGCAAATCAACAGATACGCAGTATTTT. As protein: CASKSTDTQYF.

This chain connects TRBV2 to TRBJ2-2, with D unresolved. This CDR3 spans 14 amino acids. The V end lost 3 bases, the J end lost 10 bases, and 15 bases lay between the germline ends. Germline V gene lookup returns CDR1 SNHLY and CDR2 FYNNEI. Here the CDR3 reads CASSDSAPSAELFF. The CDR3 DNA reads as TGTGCCAGCAGTGATTCGGCCCCGAGCGCGGAGCTGTTTTTT.

The rearrangement uses TRBV28 and TRBJ2-2; tentative D call: TRBD1 (5 bases). V was trimmed by 3 bases and J by 5 bases, leaving 7 bases between them. Germline CDR1 and CDR2: MDHEN and SYDVKM. This CDR3 comprises 13 residues. This CDR3 reads CASSFPGTGELFF. CDR3 bases: TGTGCCAGCAGTTTCCCAGGGACCGGGGAGCTGTTTTTT.

The rearrangement uses TRBV12-3 or TRBV12-4 and TRBJ1-2; D unresolved. The CDR3 loop spans 13 amino acids. V was trimmed by 3 bases and J by 9 bases, leaving 14 bases between them. As DNA, the CDR3 is TGTGCCAGCAGTTTTATCCCCATCTGGAGCTACACCTTC. Encoded protein: CASSFIPIWSYTF.

The chain joins TRBV29-1 to TRBJ2-1; D may be TRBD1 or TRBD2 (5 bases each). V lost 4 bases and J lost 7, with 14 bases in between. Germline assignment: CDR1 SQVTM and CDR2 ANQGSEA. The CDR3 spans 13 residues. The CDR3 here is CSVGGRIGNEQFF. The DNA of the CDR3 is TGCAGCGTTGGGGGACGGATTGGAAATGAGCAGTTCTTC.

The V call is TRBV28, the J call TRBJ2-7; D possibly corresponds to TRBD2 (6 bases). In germline, CDR1 is MDHEN, CDR2 SYDVKM. Trimming cost V 5 bases and J 3 bases, with 14 bases left between them. This CDR3 spans 14 amino acids. CDR3: CASSTPAGIYEQYF. The CDR3 DNA reads as TGTGCCAGCAGTACCCCCGCGGGGATCTACGAGCAGTACTTC.

CDR3: CASSGLDQPQHF. CDR3 sequence (DNA): TGTGCCAGCAGCGGTCTAGATCAGCCCCAGCATTTT. The gene calls are TRBV28 and TRBJ1-5; D gene ambiguous. V lost 6 bases and J lost 5, with 8 bases in between. Germline V CDR1 and CDR2: MDHEN, SYDVKM. CDR3 size: 12 residues.

The V call is TRBV7-2, the J call TRBJ1-3; TRBD1 might be the D (5 bases). Trimming took off 0 bases at V and 3 bases at J, with 6 bases between the two ends. Germline V gives CDR1 SGHTA, CDR2 FQGNSA. The CDR3 spans 14 residues. In DNA, the CDR3 is TGTGCCAGCAGCTTAGCGGGGGTTGGAAACACCATATATTTT. It yields the protein CASSLAGVGNTIYF.

The chain is built from TRBV5-1 and TRBJ2-5, with no clear D. The V gene's germline CDR1 is SGHRS and CDR2 YFSETQ. Deletions cut 4 bases from V and 5 bases from J, with 9 bases between. The CDR3 contains 12 residues. For the CDR3, the DNA is TGCGCCAGCAGCAAAACAAGGGAGACCCAGTACTTC. Encoded protein: CASSKTRETQYF.

This clone appeared a single time. V gene TRBV7-9 combines with J gene TRBJ2-3; either TRBD1 or TRBD2 may supply D (5 bases each). The V gene's germline CDR1 is SEHNR and CDR2 FQNEAQ (reference sequence). V lost 2 bases to trimming and J lost 6 bases, with 15 bases between them. This CDR3 region has 15 residues. CDR3 sequence reads: CASSLLGRLRDTQYF. The CDR3 DNA reads TGTGCCAGCAGCTTATTGGGACGTCTCCGGGATACGCAGTATTTT.

V and J are TRBV28 and TRBJ1-1; 7 bases fit TRBD1. The germline V gene has CDR1 MDHEN and CDR2 SYDVKM. V was clipped by 7 bases and J by 0 bases; unmatched bases: 14. This CDR3 has 17 residues. In nucleotides, the CDR3 is TGTGCCAGCACTTCTGCGCCAGGGGGGGAGATGAACACTGAAGCTTTCTTT. Protein product: CASTSAPGGEMNTEAFF.

Turning to this clone: The sample carries other DNA sequences with the same CDR3. This chain connects TRBV2 to TRBJ2-5; D is unresolved. The V end lost 4 bases, the J end lost 5 bases, and 8 bases lay between the germline ends. Germline assignment: CDR1 SNHLY and CDR2 FYNNEI. The length of the CDR3 is 12 residues. This chain's CDR3 is CASSGGGETQYF. DNA of the CDR3: TGTGCCAGCAGTGGCGGTGGTGAGACCCAGTACTTC.

The rearrangement joins TRBV7-2 to TRBJ2-1, with D unresolved. Per the germline V gene, CDR1 is SGHTA and CDR2 is FQGNSA. V was cut by 1 base and J by 2 bases, with 6 bases left in between. This CDR3 comprises 14 residues. CDR3 protein: CASSLVAPYNEQFF. The CDR3 region has the DNA TGTGCCAGCAGCTTAGTCGCCCCCTACAATGAGCAGTTCTTC. Variable domain in full (rest from reference TRBV7-2 and TRBJ2-1): GAGVSQSPSNKVTEKGKDVELRCDPISGHTALYWYRQSLGQGLEFLIYFQGNSAPDKSGLPSDRFSAERTGGSVSTLTIQRTQQEDSAVYLCASSLVAPYNEQFFGPGTRLTVL.

The V gene is TRBV28, the J gene TRBJ2-4, with D perhaps TRBD2 (5 bases). This CDR3 region has 14 residues. Trimming shortened V by 5 bases and J by 0 bases, and 8 bases separated the two germline ends. The germline V gene encodes CDR1 MDHEN and CDR2 SYDVKM. In DNA, the CDR3 is TGTGCCAGCAGTGAAACTAGAGCCAAAAACATTCAGTACTTC. Amino acid sequence: CASSETRAKNIQYF. The whole variable domain, remainder taken from reference TRBV28 and TRBJ2-4, is DVKVTQSSRYLVKRTGEKVFLECVQDMDHENMFWYRQDPGLGLRLIYFSYDVKMKEKGDIPEGYSVSREKKERFSLILESASTNQTSMYLCASSETRAKNIQYFGAGTRLSVL.